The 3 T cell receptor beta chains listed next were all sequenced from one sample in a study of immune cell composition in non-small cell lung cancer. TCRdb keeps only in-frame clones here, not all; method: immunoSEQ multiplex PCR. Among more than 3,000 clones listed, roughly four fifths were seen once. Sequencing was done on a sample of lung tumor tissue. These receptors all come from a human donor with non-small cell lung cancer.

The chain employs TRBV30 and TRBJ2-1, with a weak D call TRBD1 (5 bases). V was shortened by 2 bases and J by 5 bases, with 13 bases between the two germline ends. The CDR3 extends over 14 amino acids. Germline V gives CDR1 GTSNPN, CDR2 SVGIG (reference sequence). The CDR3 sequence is CAWSRLGPNNEQFF. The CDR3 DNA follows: TGTGCCTGGAGTCGACTGGGGCCTAACAATGAGCAGTTCTTC.

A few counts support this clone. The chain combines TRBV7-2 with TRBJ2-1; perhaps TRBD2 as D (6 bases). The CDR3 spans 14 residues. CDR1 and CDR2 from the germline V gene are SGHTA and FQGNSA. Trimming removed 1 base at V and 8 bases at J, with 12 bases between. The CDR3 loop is CASSLEFGGYEQFF. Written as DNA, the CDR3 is TGTGCCAGCAGCTTAGAGTTCGGGGGTTATGAGCAGTTCTTC.

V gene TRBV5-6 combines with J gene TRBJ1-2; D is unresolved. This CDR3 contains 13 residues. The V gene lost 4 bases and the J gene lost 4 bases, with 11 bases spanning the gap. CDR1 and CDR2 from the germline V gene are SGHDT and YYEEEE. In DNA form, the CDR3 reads TGTGCCAGCAGCCCGGGAGGGTTCTATGGCTACACCTTC. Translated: CASSPGGFYGYTF.